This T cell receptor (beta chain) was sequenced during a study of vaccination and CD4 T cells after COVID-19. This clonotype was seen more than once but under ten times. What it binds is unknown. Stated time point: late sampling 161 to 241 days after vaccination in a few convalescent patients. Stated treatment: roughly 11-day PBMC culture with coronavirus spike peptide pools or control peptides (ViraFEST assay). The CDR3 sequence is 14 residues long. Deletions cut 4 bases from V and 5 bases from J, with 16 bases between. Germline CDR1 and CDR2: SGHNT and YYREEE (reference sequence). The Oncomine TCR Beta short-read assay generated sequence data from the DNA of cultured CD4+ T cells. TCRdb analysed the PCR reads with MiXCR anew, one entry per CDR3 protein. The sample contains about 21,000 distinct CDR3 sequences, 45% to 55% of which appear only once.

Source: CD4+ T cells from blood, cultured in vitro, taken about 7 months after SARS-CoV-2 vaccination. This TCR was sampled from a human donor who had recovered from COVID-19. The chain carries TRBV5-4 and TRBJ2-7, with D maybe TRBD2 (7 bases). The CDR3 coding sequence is TGTGCCAGCAGCCCAAGGGGGGGGCTTGACGAGCAGTACTTC. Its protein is CASSPRGGLDEQYF.